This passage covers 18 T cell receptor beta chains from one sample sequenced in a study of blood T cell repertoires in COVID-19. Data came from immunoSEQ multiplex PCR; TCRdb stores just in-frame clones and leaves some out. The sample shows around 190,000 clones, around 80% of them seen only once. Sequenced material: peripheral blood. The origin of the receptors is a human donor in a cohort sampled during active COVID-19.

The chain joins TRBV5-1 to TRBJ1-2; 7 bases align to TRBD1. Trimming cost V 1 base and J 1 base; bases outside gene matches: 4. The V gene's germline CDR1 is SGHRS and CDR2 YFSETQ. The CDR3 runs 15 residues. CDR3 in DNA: TGCGCCAGCAGCTTGTCAGGGACAGTTAACTATGGCTACACCTTC. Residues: CASSLSGTVNYGYTF.

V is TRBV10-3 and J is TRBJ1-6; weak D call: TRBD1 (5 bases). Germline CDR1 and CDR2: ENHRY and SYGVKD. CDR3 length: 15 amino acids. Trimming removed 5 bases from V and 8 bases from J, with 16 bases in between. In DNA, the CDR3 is TGTGCCATCAGTAAAGAGCGGGGCGGTGATTCACCCCTCCACTTT. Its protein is CAISKERGGDSPLHF.

This chain's CDR3 is CASSDAGTNEKLFF. The CDR3 region has the DNA TGTGCCAGCAGTGATGCCGGGACTAATGAAAAACTGTTTTTT. The J gene is TRBJ1-4, the V gene TRBV6-1; D gene ambiguous. The CDR3 length is 14 residues. Trimming removed 3 bases from V and 2 bases from J, with 7 bases in between. Per the germline V gene, CDR1 is MNHNS and CDR2 is SASEGT.

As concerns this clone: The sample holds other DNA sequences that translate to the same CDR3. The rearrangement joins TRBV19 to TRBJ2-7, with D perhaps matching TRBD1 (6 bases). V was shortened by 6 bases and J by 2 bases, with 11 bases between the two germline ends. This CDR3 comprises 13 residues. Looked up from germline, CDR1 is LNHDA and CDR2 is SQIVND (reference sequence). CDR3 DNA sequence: TGTGCCAGTAGCACCAACAGGGCCTACGAGCAGTACTTC. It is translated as CASSTNRAYEQYF.

CDR3: CASRLRTGFTEAFF. The CDR3 DNA sequence: TGTGCCAGTAGATTGAGGACAGGATTCACTGAAGCTTTCTTT. J is TRBJ1-1 and V is TRBV19; 7 bases line up with TRBD1. The CDR3 totals 14 residues. Trimming took 6 bases from V and 4 from J; bases not matched to a gene: 8. CDR1 and CDR2 (germline): LNHDA, SQIVND (reference sequence). Full variable domain (remainder filled in from reference TRBV19 and TRBJ1-1): DGGITQSPKYLFRKEGQNVTLSCEQNLNHDAMYWYRQDPGQGLRLIYYSQIVNDFQKGDIAEGYSVSREKKESFPLTVTSAQKNPTAFYLCASRLRTGFTEAFFGQGTRLTVV.

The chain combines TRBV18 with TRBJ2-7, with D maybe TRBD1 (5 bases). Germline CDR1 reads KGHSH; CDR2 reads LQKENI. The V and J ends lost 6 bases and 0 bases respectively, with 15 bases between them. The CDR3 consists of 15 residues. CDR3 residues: CASSEQDIVSYEQYF. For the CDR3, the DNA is TGTGCCAGCTCTGAACAGGACATCGTCTCCTACGAGCAGTACTTC.

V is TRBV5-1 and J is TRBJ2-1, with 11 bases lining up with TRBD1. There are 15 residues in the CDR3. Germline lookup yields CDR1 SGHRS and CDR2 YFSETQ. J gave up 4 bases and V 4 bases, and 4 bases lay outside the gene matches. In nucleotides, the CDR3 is TGCGCCAGCAGCCCCGGGACAGGGGGTTACAATGAGCAGTTCTTC. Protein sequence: CASSPGTGGYNEQFF.

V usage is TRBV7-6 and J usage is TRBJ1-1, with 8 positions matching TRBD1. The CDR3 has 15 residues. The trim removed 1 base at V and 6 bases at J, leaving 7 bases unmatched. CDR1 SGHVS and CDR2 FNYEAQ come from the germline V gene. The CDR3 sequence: CASSLGTGGLPEAFF. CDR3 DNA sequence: TGTGCCAGCAGCTTAGGTACAGGGGGATTACCTGAAGCTTTCTTT.

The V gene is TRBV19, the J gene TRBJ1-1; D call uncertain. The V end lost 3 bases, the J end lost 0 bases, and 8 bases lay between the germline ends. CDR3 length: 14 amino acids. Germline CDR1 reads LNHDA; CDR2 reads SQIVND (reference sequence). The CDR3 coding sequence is TGTGCCAGTAGTATCTCACACATGAACACTGAAGCTTTCTTT. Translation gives CASSISHMNTEAFF.

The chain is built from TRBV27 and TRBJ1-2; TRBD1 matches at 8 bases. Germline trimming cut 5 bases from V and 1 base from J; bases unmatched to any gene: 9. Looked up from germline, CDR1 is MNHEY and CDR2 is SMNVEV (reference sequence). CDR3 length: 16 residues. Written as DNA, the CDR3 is TGTGCCAGCAGTCCGTCACAGGGGGATCTTAACTATGGCTACACCTTC. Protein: CASSPSQGDLNYGYTF.

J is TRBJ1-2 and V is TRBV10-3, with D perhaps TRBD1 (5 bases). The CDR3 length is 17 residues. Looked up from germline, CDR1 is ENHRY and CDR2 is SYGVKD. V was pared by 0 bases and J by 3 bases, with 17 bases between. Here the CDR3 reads CAISESIGRALDYGYTF. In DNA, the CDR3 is TGTGCCATCAGTGAGTCGATTGGCAGGGCCCTTGACTATGGCTACACCTTC.

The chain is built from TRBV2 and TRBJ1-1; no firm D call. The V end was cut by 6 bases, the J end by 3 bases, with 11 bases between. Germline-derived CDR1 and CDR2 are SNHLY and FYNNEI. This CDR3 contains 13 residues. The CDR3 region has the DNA TGTGCCAGCAGACCGCCGCGGGACACTGAAGCTTTCTTT. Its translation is CASRPPRDTEAFF.

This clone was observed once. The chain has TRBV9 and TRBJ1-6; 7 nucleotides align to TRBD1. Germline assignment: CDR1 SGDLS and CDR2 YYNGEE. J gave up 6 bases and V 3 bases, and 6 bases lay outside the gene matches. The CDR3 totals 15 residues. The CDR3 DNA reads TGTGCCAGCAGCGGAGGGGACAGTCGTAATTCACCCCTCCACTTT. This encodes CASSGGDSRNSPLHF. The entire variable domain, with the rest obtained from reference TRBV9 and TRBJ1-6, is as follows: DSGVTQTPKHLITATGQRVTLRCSPRSGDLSVYWYQQSLDQGLQFLIQYYNGEERAKGNILERFSAQQFPDLHSELNLSSLELGDSALYFCASSGGDSRNSPLHFGNGTRLTVT.

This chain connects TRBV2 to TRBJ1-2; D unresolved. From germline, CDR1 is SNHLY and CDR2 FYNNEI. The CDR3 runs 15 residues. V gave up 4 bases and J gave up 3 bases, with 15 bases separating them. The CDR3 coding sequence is TGTGCCAGCAGTGTGGGGAGGGCCTCGGACTATGGCTACACCTTC. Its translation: CASSVGRASDYGYTF.

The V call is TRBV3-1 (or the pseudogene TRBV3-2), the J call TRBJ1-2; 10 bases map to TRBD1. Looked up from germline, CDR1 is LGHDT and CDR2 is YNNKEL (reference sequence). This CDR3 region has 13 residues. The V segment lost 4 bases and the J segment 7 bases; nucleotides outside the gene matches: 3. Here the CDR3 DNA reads TGTGCCAGCAGCCCCAGGACAGGGGGTGGCTACACCTTC. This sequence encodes CASSPRTGGGYTF.

CDR3 coding DNA: TGTGCCAGCAGTTCCCTCTCAGGGGGCTATGGCTACACCTTC. This sequence encodes CASSSLSGGYGYTF. The rearrangement links TRBV6-5 to TRBJ1-2, with 7 bases that match TRBD1. The CDR3 covers 14 residues. Germline CDR1 is MNHEY and CDR2 is SVGAGI. V was clipped by 4 bases and J by 4 bases; unmatched bases: 6.

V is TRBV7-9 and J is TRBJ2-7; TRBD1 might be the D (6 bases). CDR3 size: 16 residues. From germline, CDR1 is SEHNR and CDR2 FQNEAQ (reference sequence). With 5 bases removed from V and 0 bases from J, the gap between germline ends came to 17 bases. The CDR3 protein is CASSLLEGVPSYEQYF. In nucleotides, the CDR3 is TGTGCCAGCAGCCTACTCGAGGGGGTACCCTCCTACGAGCAGTACTTC. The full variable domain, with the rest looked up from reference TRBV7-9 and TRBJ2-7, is DTGVSQNPRHKITKRGQNVTFRCDPISEHNRLYWYRQTLGQGPEFLTYFQNEAQLEKSRLLSDRFSAERPKGSFSTLEIQRTEQGDSAMYLCASSLLEGVPSYEQYFGPGTRLTVT.

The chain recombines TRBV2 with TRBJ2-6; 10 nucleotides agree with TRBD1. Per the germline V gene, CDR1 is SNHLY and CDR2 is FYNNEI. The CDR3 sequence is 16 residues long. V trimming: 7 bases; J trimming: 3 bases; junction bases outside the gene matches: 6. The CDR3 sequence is CASTRQGAIGANVLTF. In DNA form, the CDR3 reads TGTGCCAGCACTCGACAGGGGGCGATTGGGGCCAACGTCCTGACTTTC.